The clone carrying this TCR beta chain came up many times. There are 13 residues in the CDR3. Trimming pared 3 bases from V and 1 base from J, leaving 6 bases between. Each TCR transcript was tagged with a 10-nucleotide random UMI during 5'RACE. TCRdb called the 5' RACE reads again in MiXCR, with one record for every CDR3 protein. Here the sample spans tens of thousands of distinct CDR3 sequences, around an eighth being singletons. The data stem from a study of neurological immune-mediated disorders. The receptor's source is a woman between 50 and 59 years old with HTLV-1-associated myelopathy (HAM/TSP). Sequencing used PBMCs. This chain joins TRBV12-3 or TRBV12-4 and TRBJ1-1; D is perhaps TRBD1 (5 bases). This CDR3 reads CASSFQGNTEAFF. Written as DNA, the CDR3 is TGTGCCAGCAGTTTTCAGGGGAACACTGAAGCTTTCTTT.